These 29 T cell receptor beta chains came from one sample sequenced in a study of T-cell reconstitution after alpha-beta-depleted transplantation in children. Preparation of the TCRbeta library involved a method that used unique molecular identifiers. TCRdb ran MiXCR on the PCR reads and lists one entry per CDR3 protein. Among a few hundred thousand distinct CDR3 sequences, about 8.8% were seen once, and the ten largest hold around 5.1%. Sequenced here: PBMCs from the stem cell graft donor, sampled from the stem cell graft. The origin of the receptors is a human donor who donated a stem cell graft to a child with SCID.

This clonotype was found many times. This sequence joins TRBV29-1 and TRBJ2-2; 12 positions agree with TRBD1. This CDR3 has 14 residues. The germline V gene has CDR1 SQVTM and CDR2 ANQGSEA. After removal of 8 bases from V and 7 bases from J, the junction contained 8 bases not matched to a gene. For the CDR3, the DNA is TGCAGCTCGCCGGGACAGGGGGCTATCGGGGAGCTGTTTTTT. Its translation is CSSPGQGAIGELFF.

This clonotype occurred many times. This rearrangement joins TRBV7-2 to TRBJ1-2; D call uncertain. Deletions cut 4 bases from V and 2 bases from J, with 8 bases between. Germline-derived CDR1 and CDR2 are SGHTA and FQGNSA. The length of the CDR3 is 13 residues. The CDR3 DNA reads as TGTGCCAGCAGCTCAGGACCCAACTATGGCTACACCTTC. It translates to CASSSGPNYGYTF.

This clonotype was counted at least ten times. The V and J genes are TRBV29-1 and TRBJ2-4; D is possibly TRBD2 (6 bases). Trimming removed 4 bases at V and 9 bases at J, with 10 bases between. The CDR3 consists of 11 residues. The germline gives CDR1 SQVTM, CDR2 ANQGSEA. In DNA, the CDR3 is TGCAGCGTTGCCAGGCGGGGCATTCAGTACTTC. The encoded protein is CSVARRGIQYF. Based on the CDR3 plus reference TRBV29-1 and TRBJ2-4, the full variable domain is SAVISQKPSRDICQRGTSLTIQCQVDSQVTMMFWYRQQPGQSLTLIATANQGSEATYESGFVIDKFPISRPNLTFSTLTVSNMSPEDSSIYLCSVARRGIQYFGAGTRLSVL.

V and J are TRBV12-3 or TRBV12-4 and TRBJ2-2; tentative D call: TRBD1 (7 bases). The CDR3 spans 16 residues. The germline V and J ends were trimmed by 7 bases and 3 bases, with 18 bases remaining between them. For the CDR3, the DNA is TGTGCCAGCACCCTAGGAGGGGGCAGGTACACCGGGGAGCTGTTTTTT. It yields the protein CASTLGGGRYTGELFF.

This clonotype was counted many times. The CDR3 DNA reads as TGTGCCAGCAGTGCCCTGACTAGCGGGGCCCCGGATACGCAGTATTTT. This encodes CASSALTSGAPDTQYF. V usage is TRBV6-2 or TRBV6-3 and J usage is TRBJ2-3, with TRBD2 identical over 11 bases. CDR1 and CDR2 from the germline V gene are MNHEY and SVGEGT. The length of the CDR3 is 16 residues. V shed 5 bases, J shed 6 bases, and the junction held 10 bases outside the gene matches.

In this sample, this clonotype turned up many times. The V call is TRBV3-1, the J call TRBJ1-3; the D is unclear. CDR3 length: 14 amino acids. V gave up 3 bases and J gave up 0 bases, with 6 bases separating them. Germline V gene sequence: CDR1 LGHDT, CDR2 YNNKEL (reference sequence). Here the CDR3 reads CASSHQSSGNTIYF. Here the CDR3 DNA reads TGTGCCAGCAGCCATCAGAGCTCTGGAAACACCATATATTTT.

This clonotype was counted ten times or more. The chain uses TRBV19 and TRBJ1-5, with TRBD1 matching over 9 bases. After removal of 6 bases from V and 4 bases from J, the junction contained 10 bases not matched to a gene. The CDR3 totals 16 residues. Germline assignment: CDR1 LNHDA and CDR2 SQIVND (reference sequence). In nucleotides, the CDR3 is TGTGCCAGTAGACGAGCGGGACAGGGAACAAATCAGCCCCAGCATTTT. As protein: CASRRAGQGTNQPQHF.

This clonotype was counted at least ten times. The V and J genes are TRBV24-1 and TRBJ1-1; 7 bases map to TRBD1. The V gene's germline CDR1 is KGHDR and CDR2 SFDVKD. The CDR3 is 15 amino acids. With V trimmed by 4 bases and J by 1 base, 5 bases remained unmatched. The CDR3 sequence: CATSETGTANTEAFF. The CDR3 nucleotides are TGTGCCACCAGTGAAACCGGGACAGCGAACACTGAAGCTTTCTTT.

This clonotype has at least ten counts. The genes are TRBV20-1 and TRBJ2-1; tentatively, D is TRBD2 (5 bases). Germline V CDR1 and CDR2: DFQATT, SNEGSKA (reference sequence). Trimming pared 4 bases from V and 3 bases from J, leaving 16 bases between. There are 15 residues in the CDR3. The chain's CDR3 is CSAIRGSLVYNEQFF. In nucleotides, the CDR3 is TGCAGTGCTATTAGAGGGTCCCTAGTCTACAATGAGCAGTTCTTC.

The genes are TRBV19 and TRBJ2-1; 7 bases line up with TRBD1. The CDR3 has 15 amino acids. CDR1 is LNHDA, CDR2 SQIVND, per germline (reference sequence). With V trimmed by 4 bases and J by 5 bases, 8 bases remained unmatched. Written as DNA, the CDR3 is TGTGCCAGTAGTAGTAACAGGGGATCGGACAATGAGCAGTTCTTC. Protein product: CASSSNRGSDNEQFF.

This rearrangement joins TRBV2 to TRBJ2-5, with D hard to call. Trimming cost V 4 bases and J 5 bases, with 8 bases left between them. The CDR3 has 12 amino acids. Looked up from germline, CDR1 is SNHLY and CDR2 is FYNNEI. CDR3 loop: CASSGSWETQYF. CDR3 sequence (DNA): TGTGCCAGCAGTGGTAGTTGGGAGACCCAGTACTTC.

Worth noting for this clonotype: Because the CDR3 is missing its conserved closing phenylalanine or tryptophan, this is likely a read error. This chain uses TRBV6-2 or TRBV6-3 with TRBJ2-5; D possibly corresponds to TRBD2 (5 bases). The CDR3 totals 13 residues. The germline CDR1 and CDR2 sequences are MNHEY and SVGEGT. V was trimmed by 8 bases and J by 7 bases, leaving 17 bases between them. The CDR3: CASSLMGAWTQYY. The DNA of the CDR3 is TGTGCCAGCTCTCTGATGGGAGCTTGGACCCAGTACTAC.

Many counts were recorded for this clonotype. V is TRBV5-1 and J is TRBJ2-3; 13 bases line up with TRBD2. Trimming cost V 3 bases and J 0 bases; bases outside gene matches: 7. The length of the CDR3 is 18 residues. Germline CDR1 SGHRS, CDR2 YFSETQ. CDR3 nucleotides: TGCGCCAGCAGCTCTGGGACTAGCGGGGCTACTAGCACAGATACGCAGTATTTT. Its translation: CASSSGTSGATSTDTQYF.

The rearrangement links TRBV5-5 to TRBJ2-6; D is unclear. V shed 0 bases and J shed 4 bases, with 11 bases lying between them. The CDR3 covers 16 residues. CDR1 SGHKS and CDR2 YYEKEE come from the germline V gene (reference sequence). CDR3 bases: TGTGCCAGCAGCTTGGCCGAAAGCTCCGGGGCCAACGTCCTGACTTTC. The encoded protein is CASSLAESSGANVLTF.

This clonotype was seen just once. A read error may be the cause here, since a much bigger clone is one base away. V gene TRBV7-2 combines with J gene TRBJ2-5, with D possibly TRBD2 on 6 matching bases. Looked up from germline, CDR1 is SGHTA and CDR2 is FQGNSA. The V end was cut by 6 bases, the J end by 4 bases, with 18 bases between. This CDR3 region has 15 residues. The CDR3 region has the DNA TGTGCCAGCAGATTATACTTGGCGGGGTCAGAGACCCAGTACTTC. This codes for CASRLYLAGSETQYF. The complete variable domain, with remaining parts taken from reference TRBV7-2 and TRBJ2-5, reads GAGVSQSPSNKVTEKGKDVELRCDPISGHTALYWYRQSLGQGLEFLIYFQGNSAPDKSGLPSDRFSAERTGGSVSTLTIQRTQQEDSAVYLCASRLYLAGSETQYFGPGTRLLVL.

This clonotype was recorded many times. The gene calls are TRBV29-1 and TRBJ2-7, with a weak D call TRBD2 (5 bases). The CDR3 covers 11 residues. CDR1 and CDR2 (germline): SQVTM, ANQGSEA. Trimming removed 2 bases from V and 4 bases from J, with 6 bases in between. This CDR3 is CSVETGYEQYF. DNA of the CDR3: TGCAGCGTTGAAACGGGATACGAGCAGTACTTC.

This clonotype occurred many times. The chain employs TRBV3-1 and TRBJ1-6; 12 nucleotides align to TRBD1. The CDR3 length is 15 residues. CDR1 and CDR2 (germline): LGHDT, YNNKEL (reference sequence). Trimming at V came to 3 bases and at J to 10 bases, leaving 4 bases not matched to a gene. In DNA, the CDR3 is TGTGCCAGCAGCCAGGGACAGGGGGCGAGCTCACCCCTCCACTTT. It translates to CASSQGQGASSPLHF.

This clonotype showed up many times. The chain uses TRBV27 and TRBJ1-5; 8 nucleotides align to TRBD1. This CDR3 spans 12 amino acids. V dropped 8 bases and J dropped 12; count of bases not matched to a gene: 9. The germline CDR1 and CDR2 sequences are MNHEY and SMNVEV (reference sequence). The CDR3, as DNA: TGTGCCAGCGGGACAGGAGAGTATCACCAGCATTTT. Its translation is CASGTGEYHQHF.

This clonotype has a count of ten or more. J is TRBJ2-5 and V is TRBV12-3 or TRBV12-4; D ambiguous. Trimming shortened V by 2 bases and J by 5 bases, and 9 bases separated the two germline ends. This CDR3 has 13 amino acids. The CDR3 nucleotides are TGTGCCAGCAGTTTAAGGGTTGGGGAGACCCAGTACTTC. Protein: CASSLRVGETQYF.

This clonotype was counted ten times or more. The chain carries TRBV6-5 and TRBJ2-5; 8 nucleotides align to TRBD1. The CDR3 loop spans 15 amino acids. Germline assignment: CDR1 MNHEY and CDR2 SVGAGI. V trimming: 2 bases; J trimming: 5 bases; junction bases outside the gene matches: 7. The CDR3 loop reads CASSYLQGAGETQYF. DNA of the CDR3: TGTGCCAGCAGTTACCTCCAGGGGGCTGGGGAGACCCAGTACTTC.

This clonotype was seen ten or more times. This chain connects TRBV11-1 to TRBJ1-2; perhaps TRBD1 as D (5 bases). V lost 3 bases to trimming and J lost 4 bases, with 24 bases between them. The CDR3 consists of 18 residues. Germline V gene data show CDR1 as SGHAT and CDR2 as FQDESV (reference sequence). This CDR3 reads CASSLTGSQGPDSYGYTF. As DNA, the CDR3 is TGTGCCAGCAGCTTGACGGGGAGTCAGGGCCCTGACTCCTATGGCTACACCTTC.

This clonotype appeared many times. The genes are TRBV12-3 or TRBV12-4 and TRBJ1-1; 7 nucleotides match TRBD1. The J segment lost 5 bases and the V segment lost 6 bases, leaving 6 bases of the junction unmatched. The CDR3 loop spans 13 amino acids. Written as DNA, the CDR3 is TGTGCCAGCAGGGCAGGGGGTGAAACTGAAGCTTTCTTT. As protein: CASRAGGETEAFF.

This clonotype occurred many times. The V gene is TRBV28, the J gene TRBJ2-7; 7 bases agree with TRBD2. The CDR3 loop spans 12 amino acids. Germline CDR1 MDHEN, CDR2 SYDVKM. The trim removed 1 base at V and 12 bases at J, leaving 6 bases unmatched. CDR3 sequence (DNA): TGTGCCAGCAGTTTATCCACGGGAGGAGGGTACTTC. Protein sequence: CASSLSTGGGYF.

This clonotype was seen ten or more times. The chain couples TRBV6-5 to TRBJ1-5; unclear D gene. V was cut by 8 bases and J by 2 bases, with 13 bases left in between. The CDR3 sequence is 14 residues long. Germline loops: CDR1 MNHEY, CDR2 SVGAGI. The CDR3 loop reads CASGRGGRNQPQHF. DNA of the CDR3: TGTGCCAGCGGTCGGGGAGGACGCAATCAGCCCCAGCATTTT.

This clonotype was recorded at least ten times. At one end the junction does not follow the germline gene, possibly because of a read error. The chain employs TRBV3-1 and TRBJ2-3, with TRBD2 matching over 12 bases. This CDR3 has 13 residues. CDR1 LGHDT and CDR2 YNNKEL come from the germline V gene (reference sequence). The chain's CDR3 is CASSQATSGSRTF. The DNA of the CDR3 is TGTGCCAGCAGCCAAGCGACTAGCGGGAGCCGCACCTTT.

This clonotype was found many times. The chain joins TRBV7-9 to TRBJ1-2; no definite D call. Trimming took off 3 bases at V and 2 bases at J, with 13 bases between the two ends. Germline-derived CDR1 and CDR2 are SEHNR and FQNEAQ (reference sequence). This CDR3 contains 15 residues. In DNA, the CDR3 is TGTGCCAGCAGCTTTTGGGAGGGAGAGAACTATGGCTACACCTTC. Its translation: CASSFWEGENYGYTF.

Ten or more counts support this clonotype. This sequence joins TRBV9 and TRBJ2-2, with D perhaps matching TRBD1 or TRBD2 (5 bases each). The CDR3 spans 15 residues. Trimming removed 1 base from V and 3 bases from J, with 10 bases in between. From germline, CDR1 is SGDLS and CDR2 YYNGEE. CDR3 nucleotides: TGTGCCAGCAGCGTATCGACGGGGCACACCGGGGAGCTGTTTTTT. Translated, it gives CASSVSTGHTGELFF.

This clonotype was found many times. This rearrangement joins TRBV5-6 to TRBJ2-1; 7 bases are a match to TRBD1. The CDR3 runs to 15 residues. Trimming cost V 4 bases and J 2 bases; bases outside gene matches: 6. Germline values: CDR1 SGHDT, CDR2 YYEEEE. CDR3 residues: CASSQTGTAYNEQFF. The CDR3 coding sequence is TGTGCCAGCAGCCAGACCGGGACAGCCTACAATGAGCAGTTCTTC. The full variable domain, completed using reference TRBV5-6 and TRBJ2-1, is DAGVTQSPTHLIKTRGQQVTLRCSPKSGHDTVSWYQQALGQGPQFIFQYYEEEERQRGNFPDRFSGHQFPNYSSELNVNALLLGDSALYLCASSQTGTAYNEQFFGPGTRLTVL.

About this clonotype itself: The junction and the germline gene differ at one end; a read error may be behind it. CDR3 residues: CCARPTGLAGRTGELFF. In DNA, the CDR3 is TGCTGTGCTAGACCGACAGGACTAGCGGGGAGGACCGGGGAGCTGTTTTTT. This chain links TRBV20-1 with TRBJ2-2; 12 bases fit TRBD2. CDR1 and CDR2 from the germline V gene are DFQATT and SNEGSKA (reference sequence). This CDR3 is 17 amino acids long.